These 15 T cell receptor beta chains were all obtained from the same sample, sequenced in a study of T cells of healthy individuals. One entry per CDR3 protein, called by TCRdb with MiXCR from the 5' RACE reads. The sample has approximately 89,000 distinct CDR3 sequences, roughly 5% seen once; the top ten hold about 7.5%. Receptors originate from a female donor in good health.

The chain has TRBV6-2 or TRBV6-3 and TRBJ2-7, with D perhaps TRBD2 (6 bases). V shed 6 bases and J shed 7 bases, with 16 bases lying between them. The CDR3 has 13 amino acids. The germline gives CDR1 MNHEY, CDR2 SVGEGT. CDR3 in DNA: TGTGCCAGCAGGGCGCCGGGACTCCAAGAGCAGTACTTC. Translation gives CASRAPGLQEQYF.

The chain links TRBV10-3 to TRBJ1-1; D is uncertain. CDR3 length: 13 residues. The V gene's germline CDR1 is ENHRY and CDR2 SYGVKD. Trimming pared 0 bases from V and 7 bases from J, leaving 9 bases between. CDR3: CAISESSAFEAFF. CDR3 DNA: TGTGCCATCAGTGAGTCGTCCGCATTTGAAGCTTTCTTT.

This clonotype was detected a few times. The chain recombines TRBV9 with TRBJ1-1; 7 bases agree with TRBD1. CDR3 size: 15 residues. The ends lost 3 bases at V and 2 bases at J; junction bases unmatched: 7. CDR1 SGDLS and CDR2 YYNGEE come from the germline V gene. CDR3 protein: CASSAEGAENTEAFF. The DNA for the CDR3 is TGTGCCAGCAGCGCAGAGGGGGCTGAAAACACTGAAGCTTTCTTT.

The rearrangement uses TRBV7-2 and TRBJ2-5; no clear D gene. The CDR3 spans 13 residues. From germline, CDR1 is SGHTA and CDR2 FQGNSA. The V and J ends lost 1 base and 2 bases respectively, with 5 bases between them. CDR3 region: CASSLELQETQYF. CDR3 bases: TGTGCCAGCAGCTTAGAGCTGCAAGAGACCCAGTACTTC.

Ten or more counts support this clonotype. The CDR3 region is CASSLEATGTYNEQFF. The CDR3 DNA reads as TGTGCCAGCAGCTTAGAAGCAACAGGAACCTACAATGAGCAGTTCTTC. The chain combines TRBV7-2 with TRBJ2-1; a weak D match, TRBD1 (5 bases). The CDR3 runs to 16 residues. Germline values: CDR1 SGHTA, CDR2 FQGNSA. Trimming left V 1 base short and J 2 bases short, with 12 bases between.

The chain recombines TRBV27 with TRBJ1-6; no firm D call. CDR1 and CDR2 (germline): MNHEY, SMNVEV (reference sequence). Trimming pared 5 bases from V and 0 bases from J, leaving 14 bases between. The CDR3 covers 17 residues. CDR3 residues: CASSKKPVSSYNSPLHF. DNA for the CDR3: TGTGCCAGCAGTAAAAAACCAGTGAGCTCCTATAATTCACCCCTCCACTTT.

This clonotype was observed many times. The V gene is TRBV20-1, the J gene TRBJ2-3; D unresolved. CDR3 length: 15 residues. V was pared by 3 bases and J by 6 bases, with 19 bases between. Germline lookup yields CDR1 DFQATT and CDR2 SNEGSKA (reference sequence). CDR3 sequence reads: CSASLPRRSVDTQYF. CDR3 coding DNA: TGCAGTGCTAGTTTACCTAGGCGCTCCGTCGATACGCAGTATTTT.

The CDR3 DNA is TGTGCCAGCAGTTTGTACACAGGGGGCAATGAGCAGTTCTTC. Translating it yields CASSLYTGGNEQFF. The chain couples TRBV28 to TRBJ2-1, with 8 positions matching TRBD1. Germline CDR1 and CDR2: MDHEN and SYDVKM. Trimming cost V 3 bases and J 6 bases; bases outside gene matches: 4. The CDR3 length is 14 residues.

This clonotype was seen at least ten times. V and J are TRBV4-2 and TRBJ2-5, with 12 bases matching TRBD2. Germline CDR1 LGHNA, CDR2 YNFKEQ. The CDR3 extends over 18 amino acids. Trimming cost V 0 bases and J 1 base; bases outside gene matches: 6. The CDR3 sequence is CASSQDLAGGPTQETQYF. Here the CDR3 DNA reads TGTGCCAGCAGCCAAGATCTAGCGGGAGGGCCAACCCAAGAGACCCAGTACTTC.

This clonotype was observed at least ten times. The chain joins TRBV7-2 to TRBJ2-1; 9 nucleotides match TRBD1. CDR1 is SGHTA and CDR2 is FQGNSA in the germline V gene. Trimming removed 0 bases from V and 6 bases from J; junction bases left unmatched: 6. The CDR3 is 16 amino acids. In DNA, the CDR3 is TGTGCCAGCAGCTTAGCCCGGGACAGGGCTGGCAATGAGCAGTTCTTC. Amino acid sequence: CASSLARDRAGNEQFF.

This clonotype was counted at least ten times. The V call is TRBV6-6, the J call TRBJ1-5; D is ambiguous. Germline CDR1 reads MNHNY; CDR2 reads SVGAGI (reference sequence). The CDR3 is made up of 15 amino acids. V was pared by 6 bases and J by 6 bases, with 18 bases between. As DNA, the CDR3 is TGTGCCAGCAGAGACGGACGGAGGGCCAGTCAGCCCCAGCATTTT. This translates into CASRDGRRASQPQHF.

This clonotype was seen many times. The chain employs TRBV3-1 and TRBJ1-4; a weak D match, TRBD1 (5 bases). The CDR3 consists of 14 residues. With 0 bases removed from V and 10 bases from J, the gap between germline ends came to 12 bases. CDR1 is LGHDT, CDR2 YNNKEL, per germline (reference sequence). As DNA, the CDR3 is TGTGCCAGCAGCCAAGAACAGGCCAGAGGAAAACTGTTTTTT. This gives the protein CASSQEQARGKLFF.

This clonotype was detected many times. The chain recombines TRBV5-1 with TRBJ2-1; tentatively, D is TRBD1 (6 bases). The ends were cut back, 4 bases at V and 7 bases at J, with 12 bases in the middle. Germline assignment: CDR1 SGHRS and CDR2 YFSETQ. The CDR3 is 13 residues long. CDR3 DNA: TGCGCCAGCAGCGGGGGCCTAACGAATGAGCAGTTCTTC. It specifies CASSGGLTNEQFF.

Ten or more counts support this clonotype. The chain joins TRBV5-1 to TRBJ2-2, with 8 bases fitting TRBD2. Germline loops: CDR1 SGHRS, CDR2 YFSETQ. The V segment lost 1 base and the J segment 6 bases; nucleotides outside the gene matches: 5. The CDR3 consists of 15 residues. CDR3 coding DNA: TGCGCCAGCAGCTTGAGGAGCGGGAGTCCCGGGGAGCTGTTTTTT. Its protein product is CASSLRSGSPGELFF.

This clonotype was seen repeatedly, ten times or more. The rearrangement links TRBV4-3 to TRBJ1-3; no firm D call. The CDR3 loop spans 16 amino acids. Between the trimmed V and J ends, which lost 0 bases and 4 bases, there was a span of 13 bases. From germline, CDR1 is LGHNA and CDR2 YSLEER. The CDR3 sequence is CASSQDRRIGGNTIYF. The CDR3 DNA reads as TGCGCCAGCAGCCAAGATCGTAGGATAGGGGGAAACACCATATATTTT.